This entry lists 19 T cell receptor beta chains sequenced from one sample in a study of cytomegalovirus exposure and HLA in healthy donors. In the PCR, 60 Vbeta and 13 Jbeta primers were used. The assay was immunoSEQ multiplex PCR, and TCRdb's table has in-frame clones only and misses some. The table records some 190,000 clones, about four fifths of them present only once. Sequencing input: PBMCs. Receptors were obtained from a woman aged 30 to 39 in good health and CMV-seronegative.

The CDR3 DNA sequence: TGTGCCAGCACCACGGGCACCGGGGAGCTGTTTTTT. This encodes CASTTGTGELFF. The chain links TRBV7-3 to TRBJ2-2, with D hard to call. The CDR3 loop spans 12 amino acids. Germline-derived CDR1 and CDR2 are SGHTA and FQGTGA. Between the trimmed V and J ends, which lost 7 bases and 4 bases, there was a span of 7 bases.

This clone was seen a single time. The chain has TRBV28 and TRBJ1-1; D gene uncertain. Trimming took off 1 base at V and 11 bases at J, with 8 bases between the two ends. The CDR3 covers 11 residues. Looked up from germline, CDR1 is MDHEN and CDR2 is SYDVKM. CDR3 nucleotide sequence: TGTGCCAGCAGTTTATCCGGTAGTGCTTTCTTT. Its translation: CASSLSGSAFF.

The V call is TRBV5-1, the J call TRBJ2-3; TRBD1 aligns across 7 bases. V shed 4 bases and J 5 bases; nucleotides not matched to a gene: 7. Germline V gene sequence: CDR1 SGHRS, CDR2 YFSETQ. CDR3 size: 14 residues. Written as DNA, the CDR3 is TGCGCCAGCAGCCCCGGGACAGAGGGAGATACGCAGTATTTT. Residues: CASSPGTEGDTQYF.

This clone was seen only once. The gene calls are TRBV27 and TRBJ1-1; D uncertain. This CDR3 spans 12 amino acids. The V end was cut by 1 base, the J end by 7 bases, with 7 bases between. CDR1 is MNHEY, CDR2 SMNVEV, per germline (reference sequence). The CDR3 bases are TGTGCCAGCAGTTTATTGGGCAGTGAAGCTTTCTTT. As protein: CASSLLGSEAFF.

The chain is built from TRBV14 and TRBJ2-5; no firm D call. The length of the CDR3 is 15 residues. CDR1 SGHDN and CDR2 FVKESK come from the germline V gene. The germline V and J ends were trimmed by 6 bases and 1 base, with 15 bases remaining between them. CDR3 nucleotides: TGTGCCAGCAGACTCAGAGGTACGTTCCAAGAGACCCAGTACTTC. It specifies CASRLRGTFQETQYF.

This clone turned up a few times. The chain combines TRBV5-1 with TRBJ2-3, with TRBD1 identical over 10 bases. Per the germline V gene, CDR1 is SGHRS and CDR2 is YFSETQ. This CDR3 contains 15 residues. V shed 2 bases and J 5 bases; nucleotides not matched to a gene: 5. CDR3 in DNA: TGCGCCAGCAGCTTCGGACAGGGGGGGCAAGATACGCAGTATTTT. It is translated as CASSFGQGGQDTQYF.

V and J are TRBV2 and TRBJ1-1; D gene ambiguous. This CDR3 contains 11 residues. The ends were cut back, 7 bases at V and 2 bases at J, with 5 bases in the middle. The V gene's germline CDR1 is SNHLY and CDR2 FYNNEI. For the CDR3, the DNA is TGTGCCAGCACAGAAAACACTGAAGCTTTCTTT. Encoded protein: CASTENTEAFF.

The J gene is TRBJ1-1, the V gene TRBV5-8, with D perhaps matching TRBD1 (6 bases). The CDR3 is 14 residues long. Germline V gene sequence: CDR1 SGHTS, CDR2 YDEGEE. Trimming shortened V by 0 bases and J by 4 bases, and 10 bases separated the two germline ends. The CDR3 DNA sequence: TGTGCCAGCAGCTTGGCAGGGGCCGGCACTGAAGCTTTCTTT. It yields the protein CASSLAGAGTEAFF.

The chain employs TRBV25-1 and TRBJ2-3; D call uncertain. Trimming removed 4 bases at V and 2 bases at J, with 4 bases between. CDR3 length: 12 amino acids. The germline V gene has CDR1 MGHDK and CDR2 SYGVNS. The CDR3 DNA sequence: TGTGCCAGCAGTGGAGACACAGATACGCAGTATTTT. It specifies CASSGDTDTQYF. The full variable domain, in which reference TRBV25-1 and TRBJ2-3 provide the parts outside the CDR3, is EADIYQTPRYLVIGTGKKITLECSQTMGHDKMYWYQQDPGMELHLIHYSYGVNSTEKGDLSSESTVSRIRTEHFPLTLESARPSHTSQYLCASSGDTDTQYFGPGTRLTVL.

The CDR3 region is CASSEALRYNSEQYF. DNA of the CDR3: TGTGCCAGCAGTGAAGCGCTGCGGTACAACTCGGAGCAGTACTTC. The V and J genes are TRBV6-1 and TRBJ2-7, with no clear D. Trimming took off 0 bases at V and 7 bases at J, with 16 bases between the two ends. Germline V gene data show CDR1 as MNHNS and CDR2 as SASEGT. CDR3 size: 15 residues.

In this sample, this clone turned up a few times. The chain joins TRBV10-1 to TRBJ1-1; D unresolved. Trimming removed 4 bases at V and 7 bases at J, with 16 bases between. The CDR3 covers 14 residues. Germline V gives CDR1 WNHNN, CDR2 SYGVQD (reference sequence). The CDR3 nucleotides are TGCGCCAGCAGTGGGGCCTACGGACGGGATGAAGCTTTCTTT. Protein product: CASSGAYGRDEAFF.

This clone has only a few counts. The V and J genes are TRBV6-5 and TRBJ1-6; 8 nucleotides line up with TRBD1. CDR1 MNHEY and CDR2 SVGAGI come from the germline V gene. J gave up 7 bases and V 7 bases, and 6 bases lay outside the gene matches. The CDR3 has 14 amino acids. CDR3 amino acids: CASTRDRRNSPLHF. CDR3 bases: TGTGCCAGCACCAGGGACAGGAGGAATTCACCCCTCCACTTT.

CDR3 in amino acids: CASSDVRTGNGAFF. The CDR3 DNA reads as TGTGCCAGCAGTGACGTAAGGACAGGGAACGGAGCTTTCTTT. This chain links TRBV6-1 with TRBJ1-1; TRBD1 matches at 8 bases. From germline, CDR1 is MNHNS and CDR2 SASEGT. V lost 3 bases and J lost 10; bases outside the gene matches: 10. This CDR3 has 14 amino acids.

This chain joins TRBV18 and TRBJ1-3; the match to TRBD1 covers 8 bases. Looked up from germline, CDR1 is KGHSH and CDR2 is LQKENI. The junction had 4 bases not matched to a gene; V was cut back by 2 bases and J by 4 bases. This CDR3 contains 15 residues. The CDR3 is CASSPVGQGGNTIYF. The DNA for the CDR3 is TGTGCCAGCTCACCAGTTGGACAGGGAGGAAACACCATATATTTT.

The chain uses TRBV6-5 and TRBJ1-4, with D perhaps matching TRBD1 (6 bases). This CDR3 has 14 amino acids. The V gene's germline CDR1 is MNHEY and CDR2 SVGAGI. The V end lost 6 bases, the J end lost 7 bases, and 15 bases lay between the germline ends. The CDR3 nucleotides read TGTGCCAGCAGCGCAACAGGGTTGGGTGAAAAACTGTTTTTT. This translates into CASSATGLGEKLFF.

This clone has a handful of counts. The chain carries TRBV27 and TRBJ2-5; tentatively, D is TRBD1 (5 bases). The CDR3 has 15 residues. Germline CDR1 MNHEY, CDR2 SMNVEV (reference sequence). V dropped 8 bases and J dropped 4 bases, with 20 bases sitting between them. CDR3 DNA: TGTGCCAGCCACCGAGTTGGCAGGGTGGGAGAGACCCAGTACTTC. Its protein product is CASHRVGRVGETQYF.

The count of this clone is one. The CDR3 loop reads CASSGTSGGTNTGELFF. CDR3 DNA sequence: TGTGCCAGCAGTGGGACTAGCGGGGGGACGAACACCGGGGAGCTGTTTTTT. This sequence joins TRBV6-4 and TRBJ2-2, with TRBD2 matching 14 bases. Germline loops: CDR1 MRHNA, CDR2 SNTAGT. The CDR3 has 17 residues. The junction had 1 base not matched to a gene; V was cut back by 4 bases and J by 0 bases.

A few counts support this clone. The chain is built from TRBV5-1 and TRBJ1-3; perhaps TRBD1 as D (6 bases). This CDR3 spans 16 amino acids. Germline CDR1 SGHRS, CDR2 YFSETQ. The V gene lost 1 base and the J gene lost 0 bases, with 11 bases spanning the gap. DNA of the CDR3: TGCGCCAGCAGCTTGATGGGACATTTCTCTGGAAACACCATATATTTT. Amino acid sequence: CASSLMGHFSGNTIYF.

The chain is built from TRBV5-1 and TRBJ2-5, with no clear D. Germline values: CDR1 SGHRS, CDR2 YFSETQ. This CDR3 region has 14 residues. Trimming removed 0 bases at V and 1 base at J, with 7 bases between. The CDR3 spells CASSLAYSQETQYF. CDR3 bases: TGCGCCAGCAGCTTGGCGTACAGCCAAGAGACCCAGTACTTC.